The 9 T cell receptor beta chains reported below all come from one sample, sequenced in a study of vaccination effects on CD4 cells after COVID-19. Before sequencing took place, the ViraFEST assay used viral peptide pools to expand antigen-specific CD4+ T cells. It was after approximately 11 days of culture that CD4+ T cells were isolated. Each participant was given two doses of one vaccine (BNT162b2 or mRNA-1273). These TCRs' antigens remain unknown. Data came from immunoSEQ multiplex PCR; TCRdb stores just in-frame clones and leaves some out. The sample has over 50,000 clones; around four fifths are singletons. This sample comprised CD4+ T cells from PBMCs cultured with HCoV-229E spike peptides, obtained after COVID-19 vaccination. The receptor source for this set is a human donor who received a COVID-19 vaccine.

This clone has just one count. The V gene is TRBV2, the J gene TRBJ1-2; TRBD1 matches 7 bases. The CDR3 extends over 15 amino acids. V dropped 2 bases and J dropped 2; count of bases not matched to a gene: 5. CDR1 is SNHLY and CDR2 is FYNNEI in the germline V gene. The CDR3 sequence is CASSELGQENYGYTF. CDR3 nucleotide sequence: TGTGCCAGCAGTGAATTAGGACAGGAAAACTATGGCTACACCTTC.

This clone was seen only once. The V call is TRBV9, the J call TRBJ1-3; tentatively, D is TRBD1 (6 bases). Germline V gene lookup returns CDR1 SGDLS and CDR2 YYNGEE. This CDR3 comprises 16 residues. V lost 0 bases and J lost 3, with 13 bases in between. CDR3 amino acids: CASSVDRGRHGNTIYF. The CDR3 nucleotides are TGTGCCAGCAGCGTAGACCGGGGGCGACATGGAAACACCATATATTTT.

This CDR3 is CASSHPGQGAGGYTF. The CDR3 bases are TGCGCCAGCAGCCATCCGGGGCAGGGGGCGGGTGGCTACACCTTC. The chain recombines TRBV4-3 with TRBJ1-2; 8 bases agree with TRBD1. CDR1 LGHNA and CDR2 YSLEER come from the germline V gene. CDR3 length: 15 residues. J lost 7 bases, V lost 3 bases, and 10 bases had no gene match.

This chain connects TRBV6-5 to TRBJ1-5, with 7 bases lining up with TRBD1. The ends lost 4 bases at V and 5 bases at J; junction bases unmatched: 5. Germline assignment: CDR1 MNHEY and CDR2 SVGAGI. The CDR3 consists of 14 residues. CDR3 residues: CASSLQGRDQPQHF. The CDR3 DNA is TGTGCCAGCAGTTTACAGGGGCGGGATCAGCCCCAGCATTTT.

The rearrangement uses TRBV12-5 and TRBJ2-5; no reliable D call. Germline lookup yields CDR1 LGHNT and CDR2 FRNRAP. V was clipped by 3 bases and J by 5 bases, with 10 bases between them. This CDR3 has 13 amino acids. CDR3 sequence reads: CASGFGSIETQYF. CDR3 DNA sequence: TGTGCTAGTGGTTTTGGGTCCATTGAGACCCAGTACTTC.

The rearrangement joins TRBV25-1 to TRBJ1-3; 7 nucleotides line up with TRBD1. V lost 9 bases, J lost 3 bases, and 11 bases stayed unmatched. The CDR3 loop spans 15 amino acids. CDR1 is MGHDK, CDR2 SYGVNS, per germline. CDR3 sequence: CASQSDRVLGNTIYF. In DNA form, the CDR3 reads TGTGCCAGTCAAAGCGACAGGGTTCTTGGAAACACCATATATTTT.

The chain recombines TRBV7-2 with TRBJ1-6; D is unresolved. This CDR3 is 12 amino acids long. CDR1 and CDR2 (germline): SGHTA, FQGNSA. Trimming removed 5 bases at V and 10 bases at J, with 9 bases between. CDR3 DNA sequence: TGTGCCAGCAGCCCAAGCGGGTCACCCCTCCACTTT. Protein product: CASSPSGSPLHF. The full variable domain, completed using reference TRBV7-2 and TRBJ1-6, is GAGVSQSPSNKVTEKGKDVELRCDPISGHTALYWYRQSLGQGLEFLIYFQGNSAPDKSGLPSDRFSAERTGGSVSTLTIQRTQQEDSAVYLCASSPSGSPLHFGNGTRLTVT.

This clone was found a few times. The V gene is TRBV6-5, the J gene TRBJ2-2; D remains ambiguous. The CDR3 loop spans 12 amino acids. Germline CDR1 and CDR2: MNHEY and SVGAGI. Trimming took 1 base from V and 5 from J, leaving 2 bases between them. CDR3 in amino acids: CASSYYTGELFF. The DNA of the CDR3 is TGTGCCAGCAGTTACTATACCGGGGAGCTGTTTTTT.

This clone was picked up one time. The chain employs TRBV2 and TRBJ1-1; possible D gene TRBD1, 5 bases. CDR3 length: 13 amino acids. Per germline, CDR1 SNHLY and CDR2 FYNNEI. V was pared by 7 bases and J by 7 bases, with 16 bases between. CDR3 sequence reads: CASTGLGNLEAFF. DNA of the CDR3: TGTGCCAGCACGGGGCTCGGAAATCTTGAAGCTTTCTTT.